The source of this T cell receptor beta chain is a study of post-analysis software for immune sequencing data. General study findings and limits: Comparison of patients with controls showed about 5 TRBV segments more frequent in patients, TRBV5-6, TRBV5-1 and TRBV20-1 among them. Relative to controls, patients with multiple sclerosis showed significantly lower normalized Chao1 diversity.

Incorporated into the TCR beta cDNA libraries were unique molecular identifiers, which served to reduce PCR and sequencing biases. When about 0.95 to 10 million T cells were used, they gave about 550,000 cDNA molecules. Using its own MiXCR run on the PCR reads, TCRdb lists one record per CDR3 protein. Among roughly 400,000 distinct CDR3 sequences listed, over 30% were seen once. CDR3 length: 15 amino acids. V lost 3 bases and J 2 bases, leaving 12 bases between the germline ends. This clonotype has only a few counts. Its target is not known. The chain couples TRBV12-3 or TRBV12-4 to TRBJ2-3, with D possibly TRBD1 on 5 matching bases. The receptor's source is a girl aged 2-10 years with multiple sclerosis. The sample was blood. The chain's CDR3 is CASSFWGAPTDTQYF. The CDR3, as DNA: TGTGCCAGCAGTTTTTGGGGCGCGCCCACAGATACGCAGTATTTT.